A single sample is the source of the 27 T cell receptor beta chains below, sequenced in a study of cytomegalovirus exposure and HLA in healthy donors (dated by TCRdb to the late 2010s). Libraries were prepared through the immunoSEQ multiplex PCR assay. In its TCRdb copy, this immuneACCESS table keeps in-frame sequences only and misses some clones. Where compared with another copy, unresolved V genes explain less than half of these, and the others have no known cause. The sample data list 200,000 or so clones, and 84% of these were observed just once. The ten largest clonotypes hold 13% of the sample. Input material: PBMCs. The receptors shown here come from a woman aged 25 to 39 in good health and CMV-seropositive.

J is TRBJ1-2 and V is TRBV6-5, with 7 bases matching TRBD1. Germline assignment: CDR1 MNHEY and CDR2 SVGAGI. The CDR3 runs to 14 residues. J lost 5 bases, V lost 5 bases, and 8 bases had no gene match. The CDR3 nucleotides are TGTGCCAGCAGTCCCGGGACAGAGCGATATGGCTACACCTTC. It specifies CASSPGTERYGYTF.

This CDR3 is CASSVDRGRTEAFF. The CDR3 bases are TGTGCCAGCAGCGTCGACAGGGGGCGGACTGAAGCTTTCTTT. The chain is built from TRBV9 and TRBJ1-1; 10 nucleotides line up with TRBD1. The CDR3 runs to 14 residues. V lost 2 bases, J lost 5 bases, and 3 bases stayed unmatched. Germline values: CDR1 SGDLS, CDR2 YYNGEE.

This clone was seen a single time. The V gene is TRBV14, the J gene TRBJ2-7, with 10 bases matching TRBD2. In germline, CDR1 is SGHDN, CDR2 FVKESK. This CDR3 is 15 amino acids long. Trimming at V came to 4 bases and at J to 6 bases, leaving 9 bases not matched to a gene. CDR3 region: CASSRYASGSREQYF. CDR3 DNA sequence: TGTGCCAGCAGCCGTTATGCTAGCGGGAGTCGCGAGCAGTACTTC.

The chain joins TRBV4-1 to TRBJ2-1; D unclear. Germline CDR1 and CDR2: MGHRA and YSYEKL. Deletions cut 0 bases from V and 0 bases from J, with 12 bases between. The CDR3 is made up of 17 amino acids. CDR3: CASSQDQSPGSYNEQFF. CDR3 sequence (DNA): TGCGCCAGCAGCCAAGATCAATCTCCGGGCTCCTACAATGAGCAGTTCTTC.

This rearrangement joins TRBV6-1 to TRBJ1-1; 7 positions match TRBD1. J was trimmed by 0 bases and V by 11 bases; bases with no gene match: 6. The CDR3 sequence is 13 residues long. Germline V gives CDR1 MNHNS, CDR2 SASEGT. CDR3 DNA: TGTGCCTCGTCGGGACAGTTGAACACTGAAGCTTTCTTT. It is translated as CASSGQLNTEAFF.

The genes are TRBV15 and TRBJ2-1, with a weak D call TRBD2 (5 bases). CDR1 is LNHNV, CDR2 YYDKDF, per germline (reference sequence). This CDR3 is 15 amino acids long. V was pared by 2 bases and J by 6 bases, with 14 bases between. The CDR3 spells CATSRTAVRGNEQFF. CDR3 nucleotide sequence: TGTGCCACCAGCAGAACAGCGGTGAGAGGCAATGAGCAGTTCTTC.

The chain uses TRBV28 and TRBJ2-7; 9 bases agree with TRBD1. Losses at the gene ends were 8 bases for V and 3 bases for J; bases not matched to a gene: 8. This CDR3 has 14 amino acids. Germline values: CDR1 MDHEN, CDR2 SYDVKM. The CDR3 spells CASRKPGQGYEQYF. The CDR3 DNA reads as TGTGCCAGCCGAAAACCGGGACAGGGCTACGAGCAGTACTTC.

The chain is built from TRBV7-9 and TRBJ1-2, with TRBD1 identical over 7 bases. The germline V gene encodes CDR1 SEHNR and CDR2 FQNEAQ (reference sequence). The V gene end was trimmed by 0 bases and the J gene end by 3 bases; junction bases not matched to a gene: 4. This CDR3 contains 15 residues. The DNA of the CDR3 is TGTGCCAGCAGCTTAGCGGGCGGGACAGACTATGGCTACACCTTC. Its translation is CASSLAGGTDYGYTF.

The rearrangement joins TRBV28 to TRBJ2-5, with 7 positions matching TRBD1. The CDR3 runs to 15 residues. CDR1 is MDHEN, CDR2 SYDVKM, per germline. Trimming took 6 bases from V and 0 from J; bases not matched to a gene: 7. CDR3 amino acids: CASRPVDRYQETQYF. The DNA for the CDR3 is TGTGCCAGCAGACCCGTGGACAGGTACCAAGAGACCCAGTACTTC.

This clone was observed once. Here the CDR3 DNA reads TGCGCCAGCAGCTTGGAAGGACAGGGGGCGCGTCATGAGCAGTTCTTC. Protein: CASSLEGQGARHEQFF. The rearrangement links TRBV5-1 to TRBJ2-1; 11 nucleotides agree with TRBD1. V lost 0 bases to trimming and J lost 8 bases; unmatched junction nucleotides: 7. In germline, CDR1 is SGHRS, CDR2 YFSETQ. The CDR3 length is 16 residues.

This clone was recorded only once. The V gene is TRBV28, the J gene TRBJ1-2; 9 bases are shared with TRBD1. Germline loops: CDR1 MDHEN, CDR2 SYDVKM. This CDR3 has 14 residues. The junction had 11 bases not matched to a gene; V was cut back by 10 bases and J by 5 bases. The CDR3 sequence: CAISTGGAWYGYTF. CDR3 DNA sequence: TGTGCCATTTCGACAGGGGGGGCTTGGTATGGCTACACCTTC.

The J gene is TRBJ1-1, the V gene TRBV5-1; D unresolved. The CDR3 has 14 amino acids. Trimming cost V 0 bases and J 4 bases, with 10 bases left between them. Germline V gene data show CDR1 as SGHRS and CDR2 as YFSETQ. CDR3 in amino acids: CASSLGSGSTEAFF. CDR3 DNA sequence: TGCGCCAGCAGCTTGGGCTCCGGGTCCACTGAAGCTTTCTTT.

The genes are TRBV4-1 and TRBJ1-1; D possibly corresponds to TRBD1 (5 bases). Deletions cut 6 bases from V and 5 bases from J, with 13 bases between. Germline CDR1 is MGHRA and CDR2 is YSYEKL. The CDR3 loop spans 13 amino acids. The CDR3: CASSRGGETEAFF. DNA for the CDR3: TGCGCCAGCAGTCGGGGGGGAGAGACTGAAGCTTTCTTT.

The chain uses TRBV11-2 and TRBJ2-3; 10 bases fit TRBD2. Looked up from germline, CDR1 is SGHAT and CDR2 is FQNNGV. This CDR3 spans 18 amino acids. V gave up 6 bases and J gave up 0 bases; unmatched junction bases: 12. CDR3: CASSRLIVAGGSTDTQYF. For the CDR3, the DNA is TGTGCCAGCAGTCGTTTAATCGTAGCGGGAGGTAGCACAGATACGCAGTATTTT.

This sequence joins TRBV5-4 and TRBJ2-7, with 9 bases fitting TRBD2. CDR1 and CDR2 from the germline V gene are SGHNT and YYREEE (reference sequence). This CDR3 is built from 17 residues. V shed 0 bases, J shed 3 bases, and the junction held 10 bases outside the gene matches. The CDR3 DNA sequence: TGTGCCAGCAGCTTGGGACGGTCTAGCGGGGTTCTCTACGAGCAGTACTTC. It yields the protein CASSLGRSSGVLYEQYF.

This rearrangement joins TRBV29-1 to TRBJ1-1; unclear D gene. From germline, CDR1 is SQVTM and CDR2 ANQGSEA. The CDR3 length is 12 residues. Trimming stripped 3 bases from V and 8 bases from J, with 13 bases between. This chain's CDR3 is CSVEDVGPEAFF. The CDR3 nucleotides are TGCAGCGTTGAGGATGTTGGGCCCGAAGCTTTCTTT.

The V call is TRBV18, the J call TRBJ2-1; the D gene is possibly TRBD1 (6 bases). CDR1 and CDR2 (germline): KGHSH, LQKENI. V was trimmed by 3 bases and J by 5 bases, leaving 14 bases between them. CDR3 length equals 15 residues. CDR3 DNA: TGTGCCAGCTCACCGTCGTCGTACAGGGACAATGAGCAGTTCTTC. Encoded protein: CASSPSSYRDNEQFF.

The CDR3 protein is CASSPGGSGSVNEQFF. In nucleotides, the CDR3 is TGTGCCAGCAGCCCAGGGGGTAGCGGGAGTGTAAATGAGCAGTTCTTC. This chain joins TRBV7-9 and TRBJ2-1; 9 bases are shared with TRBD2. The CDR3 consists of 16 residues. The junction had 12 bases not matched to a gene; V was cut back by 5 bases and J by 7 bases. Germline CDR1 SEHNR, CDR2 FQNEAQ (reference sequence).

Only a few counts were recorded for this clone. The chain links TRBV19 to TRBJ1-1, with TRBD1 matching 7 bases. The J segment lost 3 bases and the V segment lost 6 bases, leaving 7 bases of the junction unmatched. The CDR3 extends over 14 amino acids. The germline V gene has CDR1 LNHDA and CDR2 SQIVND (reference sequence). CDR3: CASRRGLGDTEAFF. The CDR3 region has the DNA TGTGCCAGTAGGAGGGGGCTGGGGGACACTGAAGCTTTCTTT. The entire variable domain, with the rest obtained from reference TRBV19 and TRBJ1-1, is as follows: DGGITQSPKYLFRKEGQNVTLSCEQNLNHDAMYWYRQDPGQGLRLIYYSQIVNDFQKGDIAEGYSVSREKKESFPLTVTSAQKNPTAFYLCASRRGLGDTEAFFGQGTRLTVV.

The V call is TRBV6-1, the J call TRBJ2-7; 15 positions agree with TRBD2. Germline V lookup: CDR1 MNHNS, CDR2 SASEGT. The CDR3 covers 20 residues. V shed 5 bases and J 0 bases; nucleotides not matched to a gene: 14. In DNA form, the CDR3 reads TGTGCCAGCAGTAAAGTCCGCAGGGGACTAGCGGGAGGTACCTCCTACGAGCAGTACTTC. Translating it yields CASSKVRRGLAGGTSYEQYF.

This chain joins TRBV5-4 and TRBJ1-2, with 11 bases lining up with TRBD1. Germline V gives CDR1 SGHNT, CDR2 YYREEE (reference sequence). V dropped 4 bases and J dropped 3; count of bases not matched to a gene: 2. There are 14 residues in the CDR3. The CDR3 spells CASSRTGGDYGYTF. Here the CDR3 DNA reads TGTGCCAGCAGCCGGACAGGGGGCGACTATGGCTACACCTTC.

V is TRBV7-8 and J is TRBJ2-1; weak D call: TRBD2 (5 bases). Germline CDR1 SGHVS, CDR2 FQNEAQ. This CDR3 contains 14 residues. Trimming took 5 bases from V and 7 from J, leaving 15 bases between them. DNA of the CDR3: TGTGCCAGCAGCCCCCGGCTAGCTCCGAATGAGCAGTTCTTC. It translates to CASSPRLAPNEQFF. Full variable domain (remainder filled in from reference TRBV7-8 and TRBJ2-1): GAGVSQSPRYKVAKRGQDVALRCDPISGHVSLFWYQQALGQGPEFLTYFQNEAQLDKSGLPSDRFFAERPEGSVSTLKIQRTQQEDSAVYLCASSPRLAPNEQFFGPGTRLTVL.

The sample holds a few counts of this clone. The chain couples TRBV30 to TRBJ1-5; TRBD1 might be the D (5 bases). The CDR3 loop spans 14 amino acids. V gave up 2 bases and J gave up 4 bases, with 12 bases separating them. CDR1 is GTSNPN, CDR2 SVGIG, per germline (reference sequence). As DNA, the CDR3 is TGTGCCTGGAGTAAGGGGCACCTAAATCAGCCCCAGCATTTT. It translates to CAWSKGHLNQPQHF. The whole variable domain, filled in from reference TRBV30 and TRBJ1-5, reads SQTIHQWPATLVQPVGSPLSLECTVEGTSNPNLYWYRQAAGRGLQLLFYSVGIGQISSEVPQNLSASRPQDRQFILSSKKLLLSDSGFYLCAWSKGHLNQPQHFGDGTRLSIL.

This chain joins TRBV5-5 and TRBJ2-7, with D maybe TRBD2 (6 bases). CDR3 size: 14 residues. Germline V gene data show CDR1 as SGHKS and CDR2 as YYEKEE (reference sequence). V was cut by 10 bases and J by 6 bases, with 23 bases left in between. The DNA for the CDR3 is TGTGCCGGTTCCTCGGGCGGGAACTTTGGCGAGCAGTACTTC. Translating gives CAGSSGGNFGEQYF.

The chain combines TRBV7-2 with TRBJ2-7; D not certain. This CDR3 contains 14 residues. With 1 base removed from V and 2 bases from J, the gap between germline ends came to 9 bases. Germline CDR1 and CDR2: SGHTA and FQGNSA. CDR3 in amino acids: CASSLDRQAYEQYF. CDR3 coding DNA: TGTGCCAGCAGCTTAGACCGACAAGCCTACGAGCAGTACTTC.

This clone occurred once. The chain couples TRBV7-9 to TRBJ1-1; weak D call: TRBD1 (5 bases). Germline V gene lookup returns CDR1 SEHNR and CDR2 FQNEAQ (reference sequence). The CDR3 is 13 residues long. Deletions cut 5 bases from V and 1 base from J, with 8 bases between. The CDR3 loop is CASSATGNTEAFF. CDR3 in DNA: TGTGCCAGCAGCGCCACAGGGAACACTGAAGCTTTCTTT.

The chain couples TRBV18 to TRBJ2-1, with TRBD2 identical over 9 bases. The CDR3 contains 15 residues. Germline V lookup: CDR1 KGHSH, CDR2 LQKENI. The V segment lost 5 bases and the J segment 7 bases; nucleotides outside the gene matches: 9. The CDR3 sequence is CASSSGREGMNEQFF. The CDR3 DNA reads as TGTGCCAGCTCATCTGGGCGGGAGGGTATGAATGAGCAGTTCTTC.